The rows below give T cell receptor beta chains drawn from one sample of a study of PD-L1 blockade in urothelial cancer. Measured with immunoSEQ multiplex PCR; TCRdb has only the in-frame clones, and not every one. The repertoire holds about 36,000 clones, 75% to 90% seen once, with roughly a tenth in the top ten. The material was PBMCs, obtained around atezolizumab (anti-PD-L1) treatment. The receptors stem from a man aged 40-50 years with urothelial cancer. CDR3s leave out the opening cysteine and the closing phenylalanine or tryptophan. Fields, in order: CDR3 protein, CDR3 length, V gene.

cdr3_aa: ASSPLNRDRARMTYEQY
cdr3_length: 17
v_call: TRBV11-2

cdr3_aa: ASSEFAGSQETQY
cdr3_length: 13
v_call: TRBV25-1

cdr3_aa: ASSLAAGGGYNEQF
cdr3_length: 14
v_call: TRBV7-2

cdr3_aa: ASSPRWGSQPATNEKLF
cdr3_length: 17
v_call: TRBV11-2

cdr3_aa: ASNSGRGPGSTGELF
cdr3_length: 15
v_call: TRBV5-1

cdr3_aa: ASSDPLQAEQY
cdr3_length: 11
v_call: TRBV6-4

cdr3_aa: ASSGTGQQPQH
cdr3_length: 11
v_call: TRBV18

cdr3_aa: SVKIDSNTEAF
cdr3_length: 11
v_call: TRBV29-1

cdr3_aa: ASSLWGRDTEAF
cdr3_length: 12
v_call: TRBV11-2

cdr3_aa: ASSTSTGAGNTIY
cdr3_length: 13
v_call: TRBV6-6

cdr3_aa: ASSLSGVTAEQY
cdr3_length: 12
v_call: TRBV28

cdr3_aa: ASSSYSGTSTDTQY
cdr3_length: 14
v_call: TRBV27

cdr3_aa: ASFTSNTGELF
cdr3_length: 11
v_call: TRBV18

cdr3_aa: ASSLQGAESLYEQY
cdr3_length: 14
v_call: TRBV18

cdr3_aa: ASSQDLTSGSNEQF
cdr3_length: 14
v_call: TRBV4-2

cdr3_aa: ASSWGLAAGELF
cdr3_length: 12
v_call: TRBV5-5

cdr3_aa: ASSPQDGLSLGAF
cdr3_length: 13
v_call: TRBV18

cdr3_aa: ASSRGHFTYEQY
cdr3_length: 12
v_call: TRBV19

cdr3_aa: ASRGGGNNQPQH
cdr3_length: 12
v_call: TRBV28

cdr3_aa: ASSRDAGAPDTGELF
cdr3_length: 15
v_call: TRBV5-1

cdr3_aa: ASSPGLAGGSTDTQY
cdr3_length: 15
v_call: TRBV9

cdr3_aa: AWKERDTQDTQY
cdr3_length: 12
v_call: TRBV30

cdr3_aa: ASSSGSRAF
cdr3_length: 9
v_call: TRBV11-2

cdr3_aa: ASSKTGTTPKY
cdr3_length: 11
v_call: TRBV6-5

cdr3_aa: ASRDRGRETEAF
cdr3_length: 12
v_call: TRBV5-6

cdr3_aa: ASSLDRMNSGNTEAF
cdr3_length: 15
v_call: TRBV11-2

cdr3_aa: ASKAERDRAGEQY
cdr3_length: 13
v_call: TRBV6-6

cdr3_aa: ASSLDPTGRKLF
cdr3_length: 12
v_call: TRBV5-6

cdr3_aa: AWREGQLDTEQY
cdr3_length: 12
v_call: TRBV30

cdr3_aa: ASRRSSEAF
cdr3_length: 9
v_call: TRBV25-1

cdr3_aa: ASSSPGQGVEQY
cdr3_length: 12
v_call: TRBV5-4

cdr3_aa: ASSQDLGQATDTQY
cdr3_length: 14
v_call: TRBV4-1

cdr3_aa: ASSPAEQGRWYGYT
cdr3_length: 14
v_call: TRBV4-3

cdr3_aa: ASSLPTGGYEQY
cdr3_length: 12
v_call: TRBV7-3

cdr3_aa: ASSLTGTGAPGTQY
cdr3_length: 14
v_call: TRBV7-2

cdr3_aa: ASSIPTTGRNQPQH
cdr3_length: 14
v_call: TRBV19

cdr3_aa: ASSEYPSGRSDTQY
cdr3_length: 14
v_call: TRBV6-1

cdr3_aa: ASSLRQVRLGRTEAF
cdr3_length: 15
v_call: TRBV19

cdr3_aa: ASSLSINPPGANVLT
cdr3_length: 15
v_call: TRBV27

cdr3_aa: ASSLGGTAVNYGYT
cdr3_length: 14
v_call: TRBV27

cdr3_aa: SGGEDTQY
cdr3_length: 8
v_call: TRBV29-1

cdr3_aa: ASSQDVGTGWVSEQY
cdr3_length: 15
v_call: TRBV4-1

cdr3_aa: SVGREEKLF
cdr3_length: 9
v_call: TRBV29-1

cdr3_aa: ASQEANYGYT
cdr3_length: 10
v_call: TRBV6-1

cdr3_aa: SVMTGRGEY
cdr3_length: 9
v_call: TRBV29-1

cdr3_aa: SVYPPGGYGYT
cdr3_length: 11
v_call: TRBV29-1

cdr3_aa: ASRNANGQF
cdr3_length: 9
v_call: TRBV6-5

cdr3_aa: ASSFAERTSEKLF
cdr3_length: 13
v_call: TRBV5-4

cdr3_aa: ASSLKLAVNEQF
cdr3_length: 12
v_call: TRBV13

cdr3_aa: ASSTIYPRTSGSYNEQF
cdr3_length: 17
v_call: TRBV27

cdr3_aa: ASSAGGGQETQY
cdr3_length: 12
v_call: TRBV7-8

cdr3_aa: ASSEALVTSIEQY
cdr3_length: 13
v_call: TRBV6-1

cdr3_aa: ASSSQGGLNNEQF
cdr3_length: 13
v_call: TRBV7-3

cdr3_aa: ASSLDGYSNQPQH
cdr3_length: 13
v_call: TRBV5-1

cdr3_aa: ASSPQDREAKNIQY
cdr3_length: 14
v_call: TRBV4-2

cdr3_aa: ASLKSGQGDTEAF
cdr3_length: 13
v_call: TRBV5-1

cdr3_aa: ASSFRTGSLAQY
cdr3_length: 12
v_call: TRBV27

cdr3_aa: ASRSRGVLGQPQH
cdr3_length: 13
v_call: TRBV6-5

cdr3_aa: ASSPQLLGNEQF
cdr3_length: 12
v_call: TRBV5-6